The rows below give T cell receptor beta chains drawn from one sample of a study of cytomegalovirus exposure and HLA in healthy donors. The data were produced by immunoSEQ multiplex PCR, yet TCRdb's version contains in-frame clones alone and is incomplete. This table has 200,000 to 250,000 clones, around 85% appearing once. The sequenced sample was PBMCs. Receptors originate from a human donor in good health. The CDR3 runs from the conserved cysteine through the conserved F or W. A D gene is named only where the DNA matches it firmly. Some rows have no size entry. The others give once, few or many, or a class for an expanded clone.

.	TRBV5-1	TRBJ2-3	.	CASSLASATTDTQYF
.	TRBV7-9	TRBJ2-4	TRBD2	CASSLETSGSSMYF
once	TRBV7-2	TRBJ2-3	TRBD2	CASSLGLAGARDTQYF
.	TRBV4-1	TRBJ2-1	TRBD2	CASSQGLAGVNEQFF
.	TRBV2	TRBJ1-1	.	CASSEQGLGNTEAFF
.	TRBV5-1	TRBJ2-7	TRBD1	CASSSGRGKYEQYF
.	TRBV5-4	TRBJ2-7	TRBD2	CASSLSASGQYEQYF
.	TRBV2	TRBJ2-1	TRBD1	CASRRDREDEQFF
.	TRBV29-1	TRBJ2-1	TRBD1	CSARTGGNEQFF
.	TRBV7-9	TRBJ2-5	.	CSSSTLRWTQYF
.	TRBV27	TRBJ2-7	TRBD1	CASSPRIGTGFYEQYF
.	TRBV7-8	TRBJ2-7	TRBD1	CASSNPNRDRSREQYF
once	TRBV4-2	TRBJ2-2	TRBD2	CASSGRGVGTGELFF
few	TRBV16	TRBJ1-1	TRBD1	CASSRGATGGLGTEAFF
.	TRBV5-3	TRBJ2-4	.	CARSPQGIQNIQYF
.	TRBV7-2	TRBJ2-1	.	CASRPIGSNEQFF
.	TRBV6-5	TRBJ1-2	.	CASSYSSDRFYGYTF
.	TRBV6-5	TRBJ2-7	TRBD2	CASRTRLAGGYEQYF
.	TRBV7-3	.	.	CASSLGLSHEQYF
.	TRBV6-1	TRBJ1-2	.	CASSADRIFNYGYTF
once	TRBV14	TRBJ2-7	.	CASSQTGTGTYEQYF
.	TRBV18	TRBJ2-6	.	CASSEQGPGANVLTF
.	TRBV5-8	TRBJ1-5	.	CASTGGTRSNQPQHF
once	TRBV19	TRBJ2-7	TRBD2	CATSEVAGGKKQYF
.	TRBV6-6	TRBJ1-1	.	CASSYGGGRAEAFF
.	TRBV18	TRBJ2-2	TRBD2	CASSPLLAGSNTGELFF
.	TRBV28	TRBJ2-7	.	CASSLSGRDQYF
.	TRBV28	TRBJ2-7	TRBD1	CASSKTGAITYEQYF
few	TRBV7-6	TRBJ2-7	TRBD1	CASSQGAEGTSYEQYF
.	TRBV2	TRBJ1-1	.	CASSTGFTEAFF
few	TRBV30	TRBJ1-1	.	CAWTPGGAEAFF
.	TRBV27	TRBJ2-7	TRBD2	CASRASGSGEQYF
.	TRBV6-6	TRBJ2-1	.	CASSIPSSYNEQFF
.	TRBV4-3	TRBJ1-1	TRBD1	CASSQGTGGAEAFF
once	TRBV5-1	.	.	CASSSGHEQYF
.	TRBV11-2	TRBJ2-7	.	CASSLAATSSYEQYF
.	TRBV7-2	TRBJ2-4	.	CASSLRKGGNIQYF
once	TRBV27	TRBJ2-1	TRBD2	CASSLNAGGAYNEQFF
.	TRBV19	TRBJ1-3	.	CASSPGGNTIYF
.	TRBV5-8	TRBJ2-5	TRBD2	CASARGGWREETQYF
.	TRBV9	TRBJ2-2	.	CASSVAFTGELFF
.	TRBV19	TRBJ2-2	TRBD1	CASSRLEGANGELFF
.	TRBV19	TRBJ2-3	TRBD2	CASSISSSGSNADTQYF
.	TRBV7-2	TRBJ2-3	TRBD1	CATRQGASDTQYF
.	TRBV2	TRBJ1-1	TRBD1	CASSPPGGFNTEAFF
.	TRBV6-6	TRBJ1-2	TRBD1	CASSRRDRGIYGYTF